This TCR beta chain was captured by sequencing in a study of vaccination effects on CD4 cells after COVID-19. Study-wide background: Researchers obtained post-vaccine samples at a median of 72 days past the second dose.

ViraFEST used viral peptide pools to expand antigen-specific CD4+ T cells before sequencing. The authors isolated CD4+ T cells after roughly 10 days of culture. The person had a PCR-confirmed SARS-CoV-2 infection during March to December 2020. The vaccine given was either BNT162b2 or mRNA-1273, in two doses. Cultures received IL-2 medium that replaced half the medium on days 3 and 7. The table came from immunoSEQ multiplex PCR; TCRdb's copy has only in-frame clones and leaves some out. The sample yields 15,000 or so clones, around 79% seen once. This clone has a handful of counts. Its matching antigen is unknown. Whole-study results and caveats: Clones arising from infection and from vaccination showed marked clonal contraction late after vaccination. Convalescents showed post-vaccine spike-reactive clones that were mainly new vaccine-induced clones.

V was trimmed by 5 bases and J by 0 bases, leaving 12 bases between them. The CDR3 loop spans 14 amino acids. CDR1 and CDR2 (germline): SGHRS, YFSETQ. This sequence was found in a human donor who had a prior SARS-CoV-2 infection. V is TRBV5-1 and J is TRBJ2-7, with a possible D match to TRBD1 (6 bases). This specimen was CD4+ T cells from PBMCs cultured with HCoV-NL63 spike peptides, taken after COVID-19 vaccination. The CDR3 DNA sequence: TGCGCCAGCAGGGCCGGGACAACCTCCTACGAGCAGTACTTC. Protein sequence: CASRAGTTSYEQYF.